The next 22 T cell receptor beta chains were all read from a single sample in a study of T-cell memory formation after mild COVID-19. TCRdb reprocessed the 5' RACE reads via MiXCR and lists one record per CDR3 protein. The profile covers 500,000 to 600,000 distinct CDR3 sequences, with approximately 18% appearing a single time and around 12% taken by the ten largest. The sequencing input was PBMCs or a T cell subset sorted from them (not recorded which). Receptors were obtained from an adult woman who had mild COVID-19 (a few samples of this study predate the infection). Cell type and time point are not known.

The chain couples TRBV29-1 to TRBJ2-5, with a weak D call TRBD2 (6 bases). This CDR3 is built from 10 residues. V dropped 5 bases and J dropped 5 bases, with 6 bases sitting between them. CDR1 is SQVTM and CDR2 is ANQGSEA in the germline V gene. DNA of the CDR3: TGCAGCGTTCGGGAGGAGACCCAGTACTTC. Its translation is CSVREETQYF. Full variable domain (rest looked up from reference TRBV29-1 and TRBJ2-5): SAVISQKPSRDICQRGTSLTIQCQVDSQVTMMFWYRQQPGQSLTLIATANQGSEATYESGFVIDKFPISRPNLTFSTLTVSNMSPEDSSIYLCSVREETQYFGPGTRLLVL.

This chain connects TRBV15 to TRBJ2-5; no definite D call. The CDR3 length is 13 residues. Trimming took 0 bases from V and 5 from J, leaving 7 bases between them. Germline-derived CDR1 and CDR2 are LNHNV and YYDKDF (reference sequence). This chain's CDR3 is CATSRDGWETQYF. CDR3 nucleotides: TGTGCCACCAGCAGAGATGGCTGGGAGACCCAGTACTTC.

The chain joins TRBV12-3 or TRBV12-4 to TRBJ2-1; 7 bases are a match to TRBD2. The CDR3 consists of 16 residues. With V trimmed by 4 bases and J by 8 bases, 14 bases remained unmatched. The CDR3 here is CASSSSGTNTHYEQFF. The CDR3 nucleotides read TGTGCCAGCAGTTCCTCCGGGACTAACACGCATTATGAGCAGTTCTTC.

This clonotype was picked up many times. V is TRBV5-1 and J is TRBJ2-7, with D perhaps matching TRBD1 (6 bases). The length of the CDR3 is 14 residues. Germline V gives CDR1 SGHRS, CDR2 YFSETQ. The germline V and J ends were trimmed by 2 bases and 3 bases, with 12 bases remaining between them. This chain's CDR3 is CASSFGQGIYEQYF. CDR3 nucleotides: TGCGCCAGCAGCTTTGGGCAGGGGATCTACGAGCAGTACTTC.

This clonotype appeared a few times. The chain employs TRBV6-1 and TRBJ2-2; 8 nucleotides line up with TRBD2. The CDR3 is 17 amino acids. Germline V gene lookup returns CDR1 MNHNS and CDR2 SASEGT. V lost 6 bases and J lost 6; bases outside the gene matches: 15. Here the CDR3 reads CASRTSPGLGIPGELFF. The DNA of the CDR3 is TGTGCCAGCAGGACATCCCCGGGACTAGGTATACCCGGGGAGCTGTTTTTT.

This clonotype was detected a few times. The chain carries TRBV3-1 and TRBJ2-3, with TRBD2 identical over 12 bases. Germline CDR1 reads LGHDT; CDR2 reads YNNKEL (reference sequence). V shed 7 bases and J 15 bases; nucleotides not matched to a gene: 14. The CDR3 consists of 14 residues. The CDR3: CASNQPERTSGIYF. In nucleotides, the CDR3 is TGTGCCAGCAACCAGCCCGAGAGGACTAGCGGGATATATTTT.

This clonotype has only a few counts. The chain recombines TRBV24-1 with TRBJ1-1; a possible D gene is TRBD1 (5 bases). Trimming left V 4 bases short and J 9 bases short, with 8 bases between. CDR3 length: 11 residues. CDR1 is KGHDR, CDR2 SFDVKD, per germline. CDR3 in DNA: TGTGCCACCAGTGAGGGACGGAAAGCTTTCTTT. This sequence encodes CATSEGRKAFF.

J is TRBJ1-1 and V is TRBV24-1; D not certain. The V end was cut by 6 bases, the J end by 7 bases, with 20 bases between. The V gene's germline CDR1 is KGHDR and CDR2 SFDVKD. The CDR3 is made up of 15 amino acids. The DNA for the CDR3 is TGTGCCACCAGTCAACTACCCGGAAGAGGTGGTGAAGCTTTCTTT. This codes for CATSQLPGRGGEAFF.

This sequence joins TRBV6-2 or TRBV6-3 and TRBJ2-7; tentatively, D is TRBD2 (6 bases). The CDR3 runs 16 residues. The V gene lost 4 bases and the J gene lost 2 bases, with 18 bases spanning the gap. In germline, CDR1 is MNHEY, CDR2 SVGEGT. CDR3 bases: TGTGCCAGCAGTTTTTCCTTCCGGGACTGGACCTACGAGCAGTACTTC. Translated, it gives CASSFSFRDWTYEQYF.

In this sample, this clonotype turned up a few times. This chain joins TRBV7-8 and TRBJ2-3, with 10 bases aligning to TRBD2. This CDR3 spans 17 amino acids. The germline V gene has CDR1 SGHVS and CDR2 FQNEAQ. V lost 5 bases and J lost 3; bases outside the gene matches: 11. In DNA form, the CDR3 reads TGTGCCAGCAGCCCCCTAGCGGGAGTTTCAGGGACAGATACGCAGTATTTT. This encodes CASSPLAGVSGTDTQYF.

The DNA for the CDR3 is TGTGCCAGCAGTAGGAGGGGTGATGAAGCTTTCTTT. It encodes CASSRRGDEAFF. The chain links TRBV12-3 or TRBV12-4 to TRBJ1-1; D might be TRBD1 (5 bases). Trimming removed 5 bases from V and 7 bases from J, with 11 bases in between. There are 12 residues in the CDR3.

The chain carries TRBV20-1 and TRBJ1-6, with 8 bases aligning to TRBD1. The CDR3 totals 13 residues. The V segment lost 6 bases and the J segment 5 bases; nucleotides outside the gene matches: 3. CDR1 is DFQATT, CDR2 SNEGSKA, per germline (reference sequence). The DNA of the CDR3 is TGCAGTGCGATGACAGGGGATAATTCACCCCTCCACTTT. Translation: CSAMTGDNSPLHF.

This clonotype was counted only a few times. The CDR3 spells CASSSPSGGAKYNEQFF. The CDR3 nucleotides are TGTGCCAGCAGCTCCCCTAGCGGGGGGGCGAAATACAATGAGCAGTTCTTC. This chain joins TRBV7-9 and TRBJ2-1, with 12 bases aligning to TRBD2. Germline CDR1 is SEHNR and CDR2 is FQNEAQ (reference sequence). V trimming: 4 bases; J trimming: 4 bases; junction bases outside the gene matches: 8. CDR3 size: 17 residues.

In its sample, this clonotype was seen many times. This chain links TRBV20-1 with TRBJ2-1; 10 bases align to TRBD2. This CDR3 region has 15 residues. The J segment lost 6 bases and the V segment lost 6 bases, leaving 11 bases of the junction unmatched. Germline loops: CDR1 DFQATT, CDR2 SNEGSKA (reference sequence). The CDR3 protein is CSAPTLAGAGNEQFF. In DNA form, the CDR3 reads TGCAGTGCGCCAACCCTAGCGGGAGCCGGCAATGAGCAGTTCTTC.

This chain links TRBV18 with TRBJ2-3, with D perhaps assigned TRBD1 or TRBD2 (6 bases each). CDR1 is KGHSH and CDR2 is LQKENI in the germline V gene. The CDR3 is 16 residues long. V was pared by 3 bases and J by 2 bases, with 15 bases between. The CDR3 is CASSPQGGGFTDTQYF. DNA of the CDR3: TGTGCCAGCTCACCTCAAGGGGGAGGATTCACAGATACGCAGTATTTT.

This clonotype has a handful of counts. The chain carries TRBV25-1 and TRBJ2-3; perhaps TRBD2 as D (6 bases). Looked up from germline, CDR1 is MGHDK and CDR2 is SYGVNS. The CDR3 sequence is 15 residues long. V shed 3 bases and J shed 0 bases, with 10 bases lying between them. CDR3 sequence reads: CASSEERASTDTQYF. The CDR3 nucleotides are TGTGCCAGCAGTGAGGAGCGGGCAAGCACAGATACGCAGTATTTT.

Only a few counts were recorded for this clonotype. The chain employs TRBV12-3 or TRBV12-4 and TRBJ1-1, with TRBD1 identical over 12 bases. The CDR3 covers 16 residues. After removal of 5 bases from V and 4 bases from J, the junction contained 8 bases not matched to a gene. The CDR3 coding sequence is TGTGCCAGCAGTCCGACCGGGACAGGGGGCCTCACTGAAGCTTTCTTT. It specifies CASSPTGTGGLTEAFF.

The J gene is TRBJ2-2, the V gene TRBV12-3 or TRBV12-4; 7 bases fit TRBD1. This CDR3 spans 16 amino acids. V shed 3 bases and J 3 bases; nucleotides not matched to a gene: 7. The CDR3 nucleotides are TGTGCCAGCAGTTTGAGGTCTCAGGGGGACACCGGGGAGCTGTTTTTT. It translates to CASSLRSQGDTGELFF.

This clonotype was seen once. One end of the junction is discordant with germline, which a read error may explain. The chain has TRBV15 and TRBJ1-1, with TRBD1 matching 7 bases. The CDR3 extends over 19 amino acids. Germline V gene sequence: CDR1 LNHNV, CDR2 YYDKDF (reference sequence). The chain's CDR3 is CAASPNRHRGRGNDTEAFF. DNA for the CDR3: TGTGCCGCCAGCCCTAATCGTCACAGGGGCAGGGGAAACGATACTGAAGCTTTCTTT.

This clonotype occurred a few times. The J gene is TRBJ2-7, the V gene TRBV5-1; TRBD1 aligns across 10 bases. CDR3 length: 14 amino acids. Germline values: CDR1 SGHRS, CDR2 YFSETQ. V shed 3 bases and J 7 bases; nucleotides not matched to a gene: 7. CDR3 DNA: TGCGCCAGCAGCTCGCTGGACAGGGGGAGTGAGCAGTACTTC. It yields the protein CASSSLDRGSEQYF. The entire variable domain, with the rest obtained from reference TRBV5-1 and TRBJ2-7, is as follows: KAGVTQTPRYLIKTRGQQVTLSCSPISGHRSVSWYQQTPGQGLQFLFEYFSETQRNKGNFPGRFSGRQFSNSRSEMNVSTLELGDSALYLCASSSLDRGSEQYFGPGTRLTVT.

This clonotype was observed a handful of times. J is TRBJ2-3 and V is TRBV6-6, with D uncertain. Germline values: CDR1 MNHNY, CDR2 SVGAGI (reference sequence). Trimming removed 9 bases from V and 0 bases from J, with 13 bases in between. The CDR3 totals 14 residues. The CDR3 DNA reads TGTGCCAGTCGGAGCGCCCTCAGCACAGATACGCAGTATTTT. It translates to CASRSALSTDTQYF.

This sequence joins TRBV4-2 and TRBJ2-5; D possibly corresponds to TRBD2 (6 bases). The length of the CDR3 is 18 residues. Trimming stripped 1 base from V and 2 bases from J, with 20 bases between. Germline V gives CDR1 LGHNA, CDR2 YNFKEQ. CDR3 sequence: CASSQVWGELAEQETQYF. CDR3 in DNA: TGTGCCAGCAGCCAAGTCTGGGGGGAACTAGCTGAACAAGAGACCCAGTACTTC.